Presented here are 2 T cell receptor beta chains from one specimen sequenced in a study of blood T cell repertoires in COVID-19. Assay: immunoSEQ multiplex PCR; the TCRdb copy retains only in-frame clones and omits some. The sample includes fewer than 350,000 clones, approximately 91% of them seen just once. Sequenced input: PBMCs or T cells enriched from blood (not recorded which). The source of these receptors is a woman aged 40 to 50 with acute COVID-19.

This clone was counted a single time. This chain uses TRBV7-2 with TRBJ2-7; 9 nucleotides line up with TRBD1. Germline-derived CDR1 and CDR2 are SGHTA and FQGNSA. The length of the CDR3 is 14 residues. V lost 5 bases, J lost 4 bases, and 6 bases stayed unmatched. The CDR3 reads CASSGYRGRYEQYF. In nucleotides, the CDR3 is TGTGCCAGCAGCGGCTACAGGGGGCGGTACGAGCAGTACTTC. The full variable domain, in which reference TRBV7-2 and TRBJ2-7 provide the parts outside the CDR3, is GAGVSQSPSNKVTEKGKDVELRCDPISGHTALYWYRQSLGQGLEFLIYFQGNSAPDKSGLPSDRFSAERTGGSVSTLTIQRTQQEDSAVYLCASSGYRGRYEQYFGPGTRLTVT.

V and J are TRBV19 and TRBJ1-5; D is perhaps TRBD1 (5 bases). The ends were cut back, 9 bases at V and 7 bases at J, with 19 bases in the middle. CDR1 and CDR2 (germline): LNHDA, SQIVND (reference sequence). The CDR3 is 14 residues long. The CDR3 region is CASRTLLTGQPQHF. CDR3 DNA sequence: TGTGCCAGCCGAACCCTACTCACAGGACAGCCCCAGCATTTT.